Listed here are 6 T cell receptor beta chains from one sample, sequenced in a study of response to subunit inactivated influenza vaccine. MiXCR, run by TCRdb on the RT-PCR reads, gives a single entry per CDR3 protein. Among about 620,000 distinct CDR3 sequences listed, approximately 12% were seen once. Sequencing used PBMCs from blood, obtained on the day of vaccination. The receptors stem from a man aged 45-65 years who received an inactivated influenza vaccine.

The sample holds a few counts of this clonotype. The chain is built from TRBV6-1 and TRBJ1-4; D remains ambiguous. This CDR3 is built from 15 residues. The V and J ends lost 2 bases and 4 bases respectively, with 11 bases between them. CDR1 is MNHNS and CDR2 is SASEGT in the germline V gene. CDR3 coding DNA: TGTGCCAGCAGTGAAATAGGGTTCATTAATGAAAAACTGTTTTTT. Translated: CASSEIGFINEKLFF.

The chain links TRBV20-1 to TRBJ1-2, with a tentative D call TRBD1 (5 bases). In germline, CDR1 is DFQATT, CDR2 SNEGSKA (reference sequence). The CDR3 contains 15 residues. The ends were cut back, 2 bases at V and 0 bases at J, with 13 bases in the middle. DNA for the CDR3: TGCAGTGCTAGACAAGGCGGGGGACCTAACTATGGCTACACCTTC. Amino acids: CSARQGGGPNYGYTF.

CDR3 nucleotide sequence: TGTGCCAGCAGCTTAGGGACAGGGGAGACCCAGTACTTC. It yields the protein CASSLGTGETQYF. This chain uses TRBV7-6 with TRBJ2-5; TRBD1 matches 8 bases. The CDR3 is 13 amino acids. After removal of 1 base from V and 5 bases from J, the junction contained 0 bases not matched to a gene. Germline V gene sequence: CDR1 SGHVS, CDR2 FNYEAQ.

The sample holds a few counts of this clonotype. The CDR3 nucleotides are TGCAGTGCTAGGGGATCCTCGAGGATCGACGAGCAGTACTTC. Amino acid sequence: CSARGSSRIDEQYF. The chain employs TRBV20-1 and TRBJ2-7; D gene ambiguous. The CDR3 is made up of 14 amino acids. Deletions cut 3 bases from V and 5 bases from J, with 17 bases between. Per germline, CDR1 DFQATT and CDR2 SNEGSKA (reference sequence).

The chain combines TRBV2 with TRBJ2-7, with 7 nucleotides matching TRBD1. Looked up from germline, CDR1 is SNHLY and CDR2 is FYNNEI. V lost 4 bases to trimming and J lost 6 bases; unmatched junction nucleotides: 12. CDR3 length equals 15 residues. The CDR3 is CASSVGRGRVGEQYF. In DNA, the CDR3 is TGTGCCAGCAGTGTTGGTAGGGGGCGAGTTGGCGAGCAGTACTTC. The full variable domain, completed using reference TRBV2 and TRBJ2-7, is EPEVTQTPSHQVTQMGQEVILRCVPISNHLYFYWYRQILGQKVEFLVSFYNNEISEKSEIFDDQFSVERPDGSNFTLKIRSTKLEDSAMYFCASSVGRGRVGEQYFGPGTRLTVT.

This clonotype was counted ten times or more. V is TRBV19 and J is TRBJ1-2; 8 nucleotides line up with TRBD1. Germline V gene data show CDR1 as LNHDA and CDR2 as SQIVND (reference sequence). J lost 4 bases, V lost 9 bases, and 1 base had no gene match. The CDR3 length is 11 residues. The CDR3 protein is CASGQGYGYTF. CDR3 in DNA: TGTGCCAGCGGACAGGGCTATGGCTACACCTTC.